The 23 T cell receptor beta chains reported below all come from one sample, sequenced in a study of T cell responses to AZD1222 COVID-19 vaccine. Using immunoSEQ multiplex PCR, the repertoire was profiled, and TCRdb retains in-frame clones only, with some absent. The sample includes about 92,000 clones, about 91% of them seen just once. Sequenced material: peripheral blood, taken on day 0 of MenACWY control vaccination. The receptors shown here come from an adult in good health.

The rearrangement joins TRBV11-2 to TRBJ1-6; weak D call: TRBD1 (6 bases). The V end was cut by 0 bases, the J end by 5 bases, with 8 bases between. Germline V lookup: CDR1 SGHAT, CDR2 FQNNGV. There are 15 residues in the CDR3. The CDR3 region is CASSLEGQNNSPLHF. CDR3 nucleotides: TGTGCCAGCAGCTTAGAAGGACAGAATAATTCACCCCTCCACTTT.

With respect to this clone: At the DNA level, this CDR3 is encoded by other sequences in the same sample as well. The chain uses TRBV7-6 and TRBJ1-6; D not certain. The germline V and J ends were trimmed by 2 bases and 0 bases, with 11 bases remaining between them. The CDR3 loop spans 17 amino acids. Germline CDR1 is SGHVS and CDR2 is FNYEAQ. This chain's CDR3 is CASSLREQSSYNSPLHF. The CDR3 nucleotides are TGTGCCAGCAGCTTAAGGGAACAGAGCTCCTATAATTCACCCCTCCACTTT.

The CDR3 here is CASGKALNTEAFF. The CDR3 nucleotides read TGTGCCAGCGGAAAGGCTCTGAACACTGAAGCTTTCTTT. J is TRBJ1-1 and V is TRBV2; D remains ambiguous. CDR1 SNHLY and CDR2 FYNNEI come from the germline V gene. Trimming took 8 bases from V and 0 from J, leaving 10 bases between them. The CDR3 is 13 residues long. The whole variable domain, remainder taken from reference TRBV2 and TRBJ1-1, is EPEVTQTPSHQVTQMGQEVILRCVPISNHLYFYWYRQILGQKVEFLVSFYNNEISEKSEIFDDQFSVERPDGSNFTLKIRSTKLEDSAMYFCASGKALNTEAFFGQGTRLTVV.

This sequence joins TRBV6-6 and TRBJ1-5, with unresolved D. This CDR3 region has 15 residues. CDR1 is MNHNY, CDR2 SVGAGI, per germline (reference sequence). Trimming removed 3 bases from V and 4 bases from J, with 13 bases in between. DNA for the CDR3: TGTGCCAGCAGTTATTCGCCCGCCTCTAATCAGCCCCAGCATTTT. Translation gives CASSYSPASNQPQHF.

This chain links TRBV5-1 with TRBJ1-4; weak D call: TRBD1 (5 bases). Germline V lookup: CDR1 SGHRS, CDR2 YFSETQ. The V gene lost 0 bases and the J gene lost 5 bases, with 14 bases spanning the gap. This CDR3 has 16 amino acids. DNA of the CDR3: TGCGCCAGCAGCTTGGCTGCCGGGACGGCGAATGAAAAACTGTTTTTT. Encoded protein: CASSLAAGTANEKLFF.

This clone has just a few counts. This chain joins TRBV11-2 and TRBJ2-1; D could derive from TRBD1 or TRBD2 (5 bases each). Germline loops: CDR1 SGHAT, CDR2 FQNNGV. The CDR3 length is 14 residues. Trimming pared 0 bases from V and 9 bases from J, leaving 12 bases between. Written as DNA, the CDR3 is TGTGCCAGCAGCTTAGATAAGGGGAGTGGTGAGCAGTTCTTC. It codes for CASSLDKGSGEQFF.

This rearrangement joins TRBV7-2 to TRBJ2-1; 16 positions agree with TRBD2. The CDR3 length is 15 residues. Germline V gene sequence: CDR1 SGHTA, CDR2 FQGNSA. V gave up 6 bases and J gave up 9 bases; unmatched junction bases: 5. CDR3 residues: CASRGLAGGPGEQFF. Here the CDR3 DNA reads TGTGCCAGCAGGGGACTAGCGGGGGGGCCCGGTGAGCAGTTCTTC.

This clone was picked up a small number of times. This rearrangement joins TRBV4-3 to TRBJ1-5, with no clear D. Germline V gives CDR1 LGHNA, CDR2 YSLEER. Between the trimmed V and J ends, which lost 0 bases and 0 bases, there was a span of 9 bases. The CDR3 spans 16 residues. The CDR3 loop is CASSQEWDDSNQPQHF. The CDR3 coding sequence is TGCGCCAGCAGCCAAGAGTGGGATGATAGCAATCAGCCCCAGCATTTT.

The chain combines TRBV6-5 with TRBJ2-1; 12 nucleotides align to TRBD2. V lost 6 bases, J lost 8 bases, and 8 bases stayed unmatched. Germline V gene data show CDR1 as MNHEY and CDR2 as SVGAGI. The CDR3 totals 15 residues. CDR3 region: CASRIGLAGIYEQFF. In DNA, the CDR3 is TGTGCCAGCAGGATAGGACTAGCGGGGATCTATGAGCAGTTCTTC.

The chain uses TRBV28 and TRBJ1-4; D call uncertain. Germline V lookup: CDR1 MDHEN, CDR2 SYDVKM. The CDR3 length is 14 residues. Between the trimmed V and J ends, which lost 2 bases and 5 bases, there was a span of 9 bases. The CDR3 here is CASSLGRGNEKLFF. For the CDR3, the DNA is TGTGCCAGCAGTTTAGGGAGAGGGAATGAAAAACTGTTTTTT.

This sequence joins TRBV4-2 and TRBJ2-7; D might be TRBD1 or TRBD2, each matching 6 bases. Germline V gene lookup returns CDR1 LGHNA and CDR2 YNFKEQ. The CDR3 is made up of 15 amino acids. V lost 0 bases and J lost 4, with 13 bases in between. CDR3 amino acids: CASSQDLGGQYEQYF. The CDR3 DNA sequence: TGTGCCAGCAGCCAAGATCTTGGGGGGCAATACGAGCAGTACTTC.

This chain connects TRBV5-8 to TRBJ2-6; D is ambiguous. The CDR3 is 17 residues long. V was cut by 2 bases and J by 0 bases, with 12 bases left in between. Germline V gives CDR1 SGHTS, CDR2 YDEGEE. The CDR3, as DNA: TGTGCCAGCAGCTTCACAGCTGGAGTCTCTGGGGCCAACGTCCTGACTTTC. The encoded protein is CASSFTAGVSGANVLTF.

The V gene is TRBV20-1, the J gene TRBJ1-2; tentatively, D is TRBD1 (5 bases). Germline values: CDR1 DFQATT, CDR2 SNEGSKA (reference sequence). The CDR3 totals 11 residues. V lost 2 bases, J lost 7 bases, and 8 bases lay in between. CDR3 region: CSARMGRGYTF. In DNA, the CDR3 is TGCAGTGCTAGAATGGGACGTGGCTACACCTTC.

The chain links TRBV15 to TRBJ1-5, with unresolved D. Germline CDR1 is LNHNV and CDR2 is YYDKDF (reference sequence). The V end lost 3 bases, the J end lost 3 bases, and 9 bases lay between the germline ends. CDR3 size: 14 residues. The CDR3 is CATSRLVLNQPQHF. In DNA form, the CDR3 reads TGTGCCACCAGCAGGTTAGTCCTCAATCAGCCCCAGCATTTT.

The sample holds a few counts of this clone. A junction end diverges from the germline sequence, so it may reflect a read error. The chain joins TRBV4-2 to TRBJ2-7, with D maybe TRBD1 (6 bases). The CDR3 covers 13 residues. Germline V gives CDR1 LGHNA, CDR2 YNFKEQ. CDR3 nucleotides: TGTGCCAGCAGCCAAGTGGGTGACAGGCTCCTTCTCTTC. Translation gives CASSQVGDRLLLF.

The V call is TRBV2, the J call TRBJ1-5; D is unresolved. Trimming pared 4 bases from V and 4 bases from J, leaving 11 bases between. The germline CDR1 and CDR2 sequences are SNHLY and FYNNEI. The CDR3 has 14 residues. In nucleotides, the CDR3 is TGTGCCAGCAGTGGGGAGGGTGGGAATCAGCCCCAGCATTTT. Its translation: CASSGEGGNQPQHF.

This chain links TRBV6-2 or TRBV6-3 with TRBJ2-1, with D perhaps TRBD2 (5 bases). CDR3 length: 15 amino acids. The germline V and J ends were trimmed by 6 bases and 0 bases, with 12 bases remaining between them. Germline-derived CDR1 and CDR2 are MNHEY and SVGEGT. CDR3 sequence: CASSVGVSSYNEQFF. The CDR3 nucleotides read TGTGCCAGCAGCGTCGGGGTGAGCTCCTACAATGAGCAGTTCTTC.

This sequence joins TRBV7-9 and TRBJ2-2; no clear D gene. The germline V and J ends were trimmed by 4 bases and 2 bases, with 14 bases remaining between them. Germline lookup yields CDR1 SEHNR and CDR2 FQNEAQ (reference sequence). The CDR3 contains 16 residues. CDR3 nucleotides: TGTGCCAGCAGCTCCAGTTGGCAGAAAAACACCGGGGAGCTGTTTTTT. This translates into CASSSSWQKNTGELFF.

The chain carries TRBV19 and TRBJ2-1; TRBD1 matches at 7 bases. The CDR3 has 14 amino acids. Trimming removed 3 bases from V and 5 bases from J; junction bases left unmatched: 4. The germline CDR1 and CDR2 sequences are LNHDA and SQIVND (reference sequence). CDR3 sequence: CASSIGTENNEQFF. CDR3 bases: TGTGCCAGTAGTATCGGGACAGAAAACAATGAGCAGTTCTTC. The full variable domain, rest sourced from reference TRBV19 and TRBJ2-1, is DGGITQSPKYLFRKEGQNVTLSCEQNLNHDAMYWYRQDPGQGLRLIYYSQIVNDFQKGDIAEGYSVSREKKESFPLTVTSAQKNPTAFYLCASSIGTENNEQFFGPGTRLTVL.

V and J are TRBV12-3 or TRBV12-4 and TRBJ1-2; D gene uncertain. V lost 5 bases and J lost 8, with 15 bases in between. The CDR3 loop spans 13 amino acids. The CDR3 protein is CASSPREGGGYTF. The CDR3 nucleotides read TGTGCCAGCAGTCCCCGGGAGGGTGGCGGCTACACCTTC.

This chain connects TRBV29-1 to TRBJ2-5, with a weak D call TRBD1 (6 bases). The CDR3 length is 15 residues. CDR1 is SQVTM, CDR2 ANQGSEA, per germline. The germline V and J ends were trimmed by 1 base and 2 bases, with 14 bases remaining between them. Written as DNA, the CDR3 is TGCAGCGTTGAAGGGATGGGGGCAGGGCAAGAGACCCAGTACTTC. Its translation is CSVEGMGAGQETQYF.

The chain has TRBV5-1 and TRBJ2-2; no firm D call. This CDR3 is built from 18 residues. Between the trimmed V and J ends, which lost 4 bases and 0 bases, there was a span of 19 bases. Per germline, CDR1 SGHRS and CDR2 YFSETQ. CDR3 region: CASSLRSSGSANTGELFF. The CDR3 bases are TGCGCCAGCAGCCTACGATCGTCCGGGTCCGCGAACACCGGGGAGCTGTTTTTT. The full variable domain, with the rest looked up from reference TRBV5-1 and TRBJ2-2, is KAGVTQTPRYLIKTRGQQVTLSCSPISGHRSVSWYQQTPGQGLQFLFEYFSETQRNKGNFPGRFSGRQFSNSRSEMNVSTLELGDSALYLCASSLRSSGSANTGELFFGEGSRLTVL.

The chain has TRBV10-3 and TRBJ2-1, with D perhaps TRBD2 (6 bases). Germline CDR1 is ENHRY and CDR2 is SYGVKD. Trimming removed 10 bases from V and 7 bases from J, with 14 bases in between. The length of the CDR3 is 12 residues. The CDR3 reads CATGSGGNEQFF. The CDR3 coding sequence is TGTGCCACCGGCAGTGGGGGGAATGAGCAGTTCTTC.